The 26 T cell receptor beta chains below were found in one sample sequenced in a study of CD8+ T cells in alopecia areata. Extracted RNA was reverse transcribed, and the resulting cDNA served as sequencing template. Some clones are missing from TCRdb's copy, which holds only in-frame ones; the method was immunoSEQ multiplex PCR. The sample includes fewer than 40,000 clones, less than 65% of them seen just once. Sequenced: NKG2D-high CD8+ T cells sorted from blood. All receptors come from a human donor with alopecia areata.

The chain carries TRBV29-1 and TRBJ2-7; weak D call: TRBD2 (6 bases). V lost 7 bases to trimming and J lost 2 bases, with 12 bases between them. This CDR3 has 12 residues. CDR1 and CDR2 (germline): SQVTM, ANQGSEA. CDR3 amino acids: CSAQSGAYEQYF. As DNA, the CDR3 is TGCAGCGCCCAATCGGGGGCCTACGAGCAGTACTTC.

This clone was seen a few times. The genes are TRBV7-9 and TRBJ1-1; D is ambiguous. Germline loops: CDR1 SEHNR, CDR2 FQNEAQ (reference sequence). This CDR3 comprises 15 residues. V was clipped by 3 bases and J by 5 bases, with 16 bases between them. The CDR3 coding sequence is TGTGCCAGCAGCTTGGGGTCCCTTTTGGTGACTGAAGCTTTCTTT. The encoded protein is CASSLGSLLVTEAFF. Using reference TRBV7-9 and TRBJ1-1 for the parts outside the CDR3, the full variable domain is DTGVSQNPRHKITKRGQNVTFRCDPISEHNRLYWYRQTLGQGPEFLTYFQNEAQLEKSRLLSDRFSAERPKGSFSTLEIQRTEQGDSAMYLCASSLGSLLVTEAFFGQGTRLTVV.

This chain joins TRBV9 and TRBJ2-1; no clear D. The CDR3 contains 12 residues. The germline CDR1 and CDR2 sequences are SGDLS and YYNGEE. V dropped 0 bases and J dropped 9 bases, with 7 bases sitting between them. CDR3 DNA: TGTGCCAGCAGCGTAGCCCTGACTGAGCAGTTCTTC. Encoded protein: CASSVALTEQFF.

The rearrangement joins TRBV28 to TRBJ2-1; D possibly corresponds to TRBD2 (6 bases). Looked up from germline, CDR1 is MDHEN and CDR2 is SYDVKM. The CDR3 extends over 12 amino acids. Trimming removed 11 bases from V and 4 bases from J, with 12 bases in between. CDR3 loop: CAVRREYNEQFF. DNA for the CDR3: TGTGCCGTAAGGAGGGAGTACAATGAGCAGTTCTTC.

The rearrangement joins TRBV7-8 to TRBJ2-7, with 7 bases that match TRBD1. CDR1 is SGHVS, CDR2 FQNEAQ, per germline. The trim removed 3 bases at V and 2 bases at J, leaving 1 base unmatched. CDR3 size: 13 residues. The chain's CDR3 is CASSFTGAYEQYF. Written as DNA, the CDR3 is TGTGCCAGCAGCTTCACAGGGGCCTACGAGCAGTACTTC.

The V and J genes are TRBV23-1 and TRBJ2-7; possible D gene TRBD2, 5 bases. TRBV23-1 is filed as an ORF, its function uncertain. Trimming left V 0 bases short and J 6 bases short, with 15 bases between. The CDR3 length is 15 residues. CDR3 bases: TGCGCCAGCAGTCAATCGATTTGGTCGGCGGGCGAGCAGTACTTC. Its translation: CASSQSIWSAGEQYF.

The sample holds a few counts of this clone. The genes are TRBV28 and TRBJ2-7, with TRBD2 matching 13 bases. The CDR3 loop spans 14 amino acids. Looked up from germline, CDR1 is MDHEN and CDR2 is SYDVKM. J lost 4 bases, V lost 6 bases, and 3 bases had no gene match. The CDR3 loop reads CASRGLAGVYEQYF. DNA of the CDR3: TGTGCCAGCAGAGGACTAGCGGGAGTTTACGAGCAGTACTTC.

The chain joins TRBV30 to TRBJ1-6; D remains unclear. Germline V CDR1 and CDR2: GTSNPN, SVGIG (reference sequence). With 1 base removed from V and 10 bases from J, the gap between germline ends came to 5 bases. The CDR3 covers 11 residues. The chain's CDR3 is CAWSESSPLHF. In DNA, the CDR3 is TGTGCCTGGAGTGAGAGCTCACCCCTCCACTTT.

The V call is TRBV5-1, the J call TRBJ2-3; tentatively, D is TRBD1 or TRBD2 (5 bases each). CDR3 length equals 15 residues. Germline-derived CDR1 and CDR2 are SGHRS and YFSETQ. Trimming left V 0 bases short and J 1 base short, with 9 bases between. The CDR3 coding sequence is TGCGCCAGCAGCTTGGGGCAGGGAGGCACAGATACGCAGTATTTT. It specifies CASSLGQGGTDTQYF.

This clone was recorded only once. The chain carries TRBV6-4 and TRBJ2-7, with TRBD1 matching 8 bases. This CDR3 region has 15 residues. Trimming removed 2 bases from V and 5 bases from J; junction bases left unmatched: 8. In germline, CDR1 is MRHNA, CDR2 SNTAGT. Written as DNA, the CDR3 is TGTGCCAGCAGTGACGAGGCAGGGGGACAGGACGAGCAGTACTTC. Translation gives CASSDEAGGQDEQYF.

J is TRBJ2-5 and V is TRBV28; D is unclear. Trimming cost V 5 bases and J 4 bases, with 14 bases left between them. CDR1 is MDHEN, CDR2 SYDVKM, per germline. CDR3 length: 14 amino acids. CDR3 residues: CASSRLITRETQYF. The CDR3 DNA reads TGTGCCAGCAGTCGACTTATAACGCGAGAGACCCAGTACTTC.

Points on this clone: The sample has other DNA sequences that encode this CDR3 too. The CDR3 DNA sequence: TGTGCCAGCAGCAGCTCCTACGAGCAGTACTTC. It translates to CASSSSYEQYF. The chain is built from TRBV27 and TRBJ2-7; D call uncertain. The ends were cut back, 6 bases at V and 0 bases at J, with 3 bases in the middle. Germline assignment: CDR1 MNHEY and CDR2 SMNVEV (reference sequence). This CDR3 has 11 residues.

As regards this clone: The junction differs from germline at one of its ends, possibly a read error. This chain joins TRBV29-1 and TRBJ2-3, with 7 bases identical to TRBD2. CDR3 size: 11 residues. The V gene's germline CDR1 is SQVTM and CDR2 ANQGSEA. In DNA, the CDR3 is TGCAGCGCACCGGCGGGGGTCTGGGAAAATTTT. Its protein is CSAPAGVWENF.

This sequence joins TRBV29-1 and TRBJ2-7; 8 nucleotides agree with TRBD1. This CDR3 is 14 amino acids long. Germline CDR1 is SQVTM and CDR2 is ANQGSEA. Losses at the gene ends were 6 bases for V and 5 bases for J; bases not matched to a gene: 12. CDR3 residues: CSVRFRGRHDEQYF. The CDR3 DNA is TGCAGCGTGCGATTCAGGGGGCGCCATGACGAGCAGTACTTC.

This rearrangement joins TRBV7-4 to TRBJ1-1; D is undetermined. The CDR3 is made up of 16 amino acids. In germline, CDR1 is SGHVT, CDR2 SQSDAQ. V dropped 3 bases and J dropped 5 bases, with 19 bases sitting between them. As DNA, the CDR3 is TGTGCCAGCAGCTTCTCCCAGGCGGGTGGTAGGACTGAAGCTTTCTTT. Protein product: CASSFSQAGGRTEAFF. Together with reference TRBV7-4 and TRBJ1-1, the CDR3 gives the full variable domain: GAGVSQSPRYKVAKRGRDVALRCDSISGHVTLYWYRQTLGQGSEVLTYSQSDAQRDKSGRPSGRFSAERPERSVSTLKIQRTEQGDSAVYLCASSFSQAGGRTEAFFGQGTRLTVV.

The gene calls are TRBV7-2 and TRBJ2-5; TRBD2 matches at 12 bases. This CDR3 contains 19 residues. Germline trimming cut 5 bases from V and 2 bases from J; bases unmatched to any gene: 15. Per the germline V gene, CDR1 is SGHTA and CDR2 is FQGNSA. CDR3 in DNA: TGTGCCAGCAGCCCGGGACTAGCGGGCCTCTTACCGTTTCAAGAGACCCAGTACTTC. This encodes CASSPGLAGLLPFQETQYF.

The CDR3 DNA reads as TGTGCCACCAGCAGAGATGATTCAGCTTCGGAGACCCAGTACTTC. Its protein is CATSRDDSASETQYF. J is TRBJ2-5 and V is TRBV15; D unresolved. Germline assignment: CDR1 LNHNV and CDR2 YYDKDF (reference sequence). The CDR3 spans 15 residues. V gave up 0 bases and J gave up 5 bases, with 13 bases separating them. The whole variable domain, filled in from reference TRBV15 and TRBJ2-5, reads DAMVIQNPRYQVTQFGKPVTLSCSQTLNHNVMYWYQQKSSQAPKLLFHYYDKDFNNEADTPDNFQSRRPNTSFCFLDIRSPGLGDTAMYLCATSRDDSASETQYFGPGTRLLVL.

The V and J genes are TRBV29-1 and TRBJ2-1, with 10 nucleotides matching TRBD1. This CDR3 contains 17 residues. J was trimmed by 4 bases and V by 6 bases; bases with no gene match: 15. Per germline, CDR1 SQVTM and CDR2 ANQGSEA. CDR3 sequence (DNA): TGCAGCGTGGCCGGCCTAGGGGACAGGGGACCGTACAATGAGCAGTTCTTC. It is translated as CSVAGLGDRGPYNEQFF.

The chain has TRBV13 and TRBJ2-2; TRBD1 matches 8 bases. The CDR3 has 16 amino acids. V lost 5 bases and J lost 5; bases outside the gene matches: 10. Germline V lookup: CDR1 PRHDT, CDR2 FYEKMQ (reference sequence). DNA for the CDR3: TGTGCCAGCAGCGCGAAGGACAGGGTTAGGACCGGGGAGCTGTTTTTT. Residues: CASSAKDRVRTGELFF. Supplemented by reference TRBV13 and TRBJ2-2, the full variable domain reads AAGVIQSPRHLIKEKRETATLKCYPIPRHDTVYWYQQGPGQDPQFLISFYEKMQSDKGSIPDRFSAQQFSDYHSELNMSSLELGDSALYFCASSAKDRVRTGELFFGEGSRLTVL.

CDR3 sequence reads: CASSQVARNRYNEQFF. As DNA, the CDR3 is TGTGCCAGCAGCCAAGTAGCTCGAAATCGCTACAATGAGCAGTTCTTC. V usage is TRBV14 and J usage is TRBJ2-1; D unclear. The germline CDR1 and CDR2 sequences are SGHDN and FVKESK. This CDR3 comprises 16 residues. Trimming shortened V by 1 base and J by 3 bases, and 13 bases separated the two germline ends. Full variable domain (remainder filled in from reference TRBV14 and TRBJ2-1): EAGVTQFPSHSVIEKGQTVTLRCDPISGHDNLYWYRRVMGKEIKFLLHFVKESKQDESGMPNNRFLAERTGGTYSTLKVQPAELEDSGVYFCASSQVARNRYNEQFFGPGTRLTVL.

V gene TRBV29-1 combines with J gene TRBJ2-1, with 7 bases matching TRBD1. CDR1 and CDR2 from the germline V gene are SQVTM and ANQGSEA. V was pared by 1 base and J by 0 bases, with 3 bases of the junction left unmatched. The CDR3 spans 15 residues. Here the CDR3 DNA reads TGCAGCGTTGAAGGCCGACAGGGCTCCTACAATGAGCAGTTCTTC. Translation gives CSVEGRQGSYNEQFF.

Regarding this clone: A read error may account for a junction end that differs from germline. The gene calls are TRBV4-1 and TRBJ2-2; D is possibly TRBD1 (7 bases). The CDR3 is 15 amino acids. From germline, CDR1 is MGHRA and CDR2 YSYEKL. The CDR3 nucleotides are TGTGCCAGCAGCCAAGGAACAGGGGAGGCCGGGGAGCTGTTTTTT. This codes for CASSQGTGEAGELFF.

This clone showed up just once. This chain uses TRBV6-4 with TRBJ2-5; 8 nucleotides align to TRBD2. Germline V CDR1 and CDR2: MRHNA, SNTAGT. V dropped 0 bases and J dropped 5; count of bases not matched to a gene: 8. CDR3 size: 16 residues. The CDR3 region is CASSDSVAGGPETQYF. The DNA of the CDR3 is TGTGCCAGCAGTGACTCTGTTGCGGGAGGCCCCGAGACCCAGTACTTC.

This CDR3 is CASSSKQGGAYNEQFF. DNA of the CDR3: TGTGCCAGCAGCTCGAAACAGGGAGGCGCCTACAATGAGCAGTTCTTC. The V call is TRBV7-9, the J call TRBJ2-1; D is perhaps TRBD1 or TRBD2 (6 bases each). Germline lookup yields CDR1 SEHNR and CDR2 FQNEAQ (reference sequence). This CDR3 has 16 residues. V was trimmed by 4 bases and J by 2 bases, leaving 15 bases between them.

This chain links TRBV14 with TRBJ2-3; 10 bases map to TRBD2. CDR1 and CDR2 (germline): SGHDN, FVKESK. V was pared by 0 bases and J by 2 bases, with 5 bases of the junction left unmatched. The length of the CDR3 is 17 residues. The CDR3 sequence is CASSQDPSGGFTDTQYF. The CDR3 coding sequence is TGTGCCAGCAGCCAAGATCCTAGCGGGGGCTTCACAGATACGCAGTATTTT.

DNA for the CDR3: TGCAGCGTTGATTTGGTCGCCAATGAGCAGTTCTTC. Its translation: CSVDLVANEQFF. This chain links TRBV29-1 with TRBJ2-1; D unresolved. The germline gives CDR1 SQVTM, CDR2 ANQGSEA. V lost 3 bases and J lost 6, with 9 bases in between. This CDR3 spans 12 amino acids.